The 31 T cell receptor beta chains presented below share a single source sample, sequenced in a study of blood T cell repertoires in COVID-19. Generated by immunoSEQ multiplex PCR, the TCRdb table keeps only in-frame clones and is missing some. Of about 430,000 clones in the sample, roughly 90% were seen once. The sample taken for sequencing was peripheral blood. These TCRs come from a man aged 18 to 30 with COVID-19, enrolled during active disease.

This sequence joins TRBV19 and TRBJ1-6; perhaps TRBD1 as D (5 bases). Trimming left V 7 bases short and J 7 bases short, with 11 bases between. Germline assignment: CDR1 LNHDA and CDR2 SQIVND (reference sequence). The CDR3 loop spans 13 amino acids. CDR3 in amino acids: CASTGHSNSPLHF. The CDR3 DNA reads as TGTGCCAGTACCGGACACTCAAATTCACCCCTCCACTTT.

This rearrangement joins TRBV5-1 to TRBJ1-1; 9 positions agree with TRBD1. This CDR3 is built from 14 residues. Germline V gene lookup returns CDR1 SGHRS and CDR2 YFSETQ. V trimming: 5 bases; J trimming: 2 bases; junction bases outside the gene matches: 4. For the CDR3, the DNA is TGCGCCAGCAGAGGGACAGGGTTAAACACTGAAGCTTTCTTT. It yields the protein CASRGTGLNTEAFF.

This sequence joins TRBV3-1 (or the pseudogene TRBV3-2) and TRBJ2-7; D gene uncertain. V lost 5 bases to trimming and J lost 1 base, with 3 bases between them. The CDR3 extends over 11 amino acids. Germline loops: CDR1 LGHDT, CDR2 YNNKEL (reference sequence). This CDR3 is CASSESYEQYF. Here the CDR3 DNA reads TGTGCCAGCAGCGAGTCCTACGAGCAGTACTTC.

A single count supports this clone. The chain has TRBV6-6 and TRBJ1-2; possible D gene TRBD1, 6 bases. Germline V gene data show CDR1 as MNHNY and CDR2 as SVGAGI (reference sequence). The CDR3 runs to 16 residues. V lost 7 bases and J 6 bases, leaving 24 bases between the germline ends. CDR3 DNA sequence: TGTGCCAGCAACTATCGATTCGGGCAAGAGGGGGATGGCTACACCTTC. Amino acids: CASNYRFGQEGDGYTF.

The V gene is TRBV5-4, the J gene TRBJ2-3, with 7 positions matching TRBD1. The germline gives CDR1 SGHNT, CDR2 YYREEE (reference sequence). This CDR3 is 16 amino acids long. The V and J ends lost 1 base and 2 bases, in that order; junction bases with no gene match: 7. This chain's CDR3 is CASSLSGQGDTDTQYF. In DNA, the CDR3 is TGTGCCAGCAGCTTGTCAGGCCAGGGGGACACAGATACGCAGTATTTT.

This sequence joins TRBV5-6 and TRBJ1-5; 8 nucleotides line up with TRBD1. CDR3 size: 16 residues. V dropped 3 bases and J dropped 4; count of bases not matched to a gene: 9. Germline values: CDR1 SGHDT, CDR2 YYEEEE. Here the CDR3 reads CASSYWTGHGNQPQHF. DNA of the CDR3: TGTGCCAGCAGCTATTGGACAGGGCACGGGAATCAGCCCCAGCATTTT.

The chain recombines TRBV4-2 with TRBJ2-4, with 12 bases lining up with TRBD1. In germline, CDR1 is LGHNA, CDR2 YNFKEQ. The CDR3 is 18 amino acids. Trimming cost V 1 base and J 3 bases; bases outside gene matches: 7. The CDR3 region has the DNA TGTGCCAGCAGCCAAGGGGACAGGGGGCGCGGGGGCAAAAACATTCAGTACTTC. It codes for CASSQGDRGRGGKNIQYF.

This sequence joins TRBV3-1 (or the pseudogene TRBV3-2) and TRBJ1-2, with D uncertain. CDR1 and CDR2 from the germline V gene are LGHDT and YNNKEL (reference sequence). The CDR3 length is 14 residues. Trimming removed 1 base from V and 2 bases from J, with 8 bases in between. CDR3 coding DNA: TGTGCCAGCAGCCAAGGACATTTAAACTATGGCTACACCTTC. This codes for CASSQGHLNYGYTF.

J is TRBJ2-4 and V is TRBV13; 8 nucleotides agree with TRBD2. V lost 0 bases to trimming and J lost 5 bases; unmatched junction nucleotides: 9. This CDR3 region has 17 residues. Germline V gene sequence: CDR1 PRHDT, CDR2 FYEKMQ (reference sequence). DNA for the CDR3: TGTGCCAGCAGCTTAGGCCGACGGCCACTAGCGGAAAACATTCAGTACTTC. This sequence encodes CASSLGRRPLAENIQYF.

This clone has only one observation. This rearrangement joins TRBV5-5 to TRBJ2-5, with D perhaps matching TRBD1 (6 bases). Trimming cost V 5 bases and J 7 bases, with 18 bases left between them. Per germline, CDR1 SGHKS and CDR2 YYEKEE (reference sequence). There are 14 residues in the CDR3. In nucleotides, the CDR3 is TGTGCCAGCAGATTAGGGGGTTCCGTCGGGACCCAGTACTTC. Its translation: CASRLGGSVGTQYF.

This clone was seen a single time. The chain combines TRBV3-1 (or the pseudogene TRBV3-2) with TRBJ2-2; 14 bases align to TRBD2. The germline V gene encodes CDR1 LGHDT and CDR2 YNNKEL (reference sequence). Losses at the gene ends were 4 bases for V and 5 bases for J; bases not matched to a gene: 3. The CDR3 has 16 residues. The CDR3 is CASSPRLAGGTGELFF. CDR3 coding DNA: TGTGCCAGCAGCCCTCGACTAGCGGGGGGGACCGGGGAGCTGTTTTTT.

This clone was recorded many times. V is TRBV24-1 and J is TRBJ2-2; D is undetermined. The CDR3 runs to 14 residues. Germline values: CDR1 KGHDR, CDR2 SFDVKD. The V end was cut by 4 bases, the J end by 3 bases, with 8 bases between. CDR3 region: CATSDNSYTGELFF. DNA for the CDR3: TGTGCCACCAGTGACAATAGCTACACCGGGGAGCTGTTTTTT.

This clone appeared once. Distinct nucleotide sequences in the sample also encode this CDR3. The chain combines TRBV6-5 with TRBJ1-1; no reliable D call. V lost 6 bases, J lost 5 bases, and 7 bases lay in between. The V gene's germline CDR1 is MNHEY and CDR2 SVGAGI. This CDR3 region has 11 residues. The CDR3 DNA sequence: TGTGCCAGCAGCAGGAATACTGAAGCTTTCTTT. Its protein is CASSRNTEAFF.

The rearrangement links TRBV4-1 to TRBJ2-1, with D uncertain. V was clipped by 4 bases and J by 4 bases, with 11 bases between them. There are 14 residues in the CDR3. The germline CDR1 and CDR2 sequences are MGHRA and YSYEKL. CDR3 amino acids: CASSPTSGYNEQFF. The CDR3, as DNA: TGCGCCAGCAGCCCCACGTCCGGGTACAATGAGCAGTTCTTC.

The chain joins TRBV30 to TRBJ2-7; no clear D. The CDR3 is 13 amino acids. V dropped 1 base and J dropped 6 bases, with 13 bases sitting between them. The V gene's germline CDR1 is GTSNPN and CDR2 SVGIG (reference sequence). CDR3 DNA sequence: TGTGCCTGGAGTGGGGTGTCCCCGGGCGAGCAGTACTTC. As protein: CAWSGVSPGEQYF.

This chain uses TRBV9 with TRBJ1-1, with 9 bases fitting TRBD1. V lost 4 bases, J lost 4 bases, and 8 bases stayed unmatched. Germline V gene lookup returns CDR1 SGDLS and CDR2 YYNGEE. There are 15 residues in the CDR3. The CDR3 protein is CASSRGGTGFTEAFF. In DNA form, the CDR3 reads TGTGCCAGCAGCCGAGGGGGGACAGGGTTCACTGAAGCTTTCTTT. The variable domain in full, with the rest retrieved from reference TRBV9 and TRBJ1-1, is DSGVTQTPKHLITATGQRVTLRCSPRSGDLSVYWYQQSLDQGLQFLIQYYNGEERAKGNILERFSAQQFPDLHSELNLSSLELGDSALYFCASSRGGTGFTEAFFGQGTRLTVV.

The V call is TRBV6-5, the J call TRBJ1-2; D remains unclear. CDR1 and CDR2 (germline): MNHEY, SVGAGI. V was pared by 3 bases and J by 1 base, with 12 bases between. There are 15 residues in the CDR3. The CDR3 loop reads CASSYSRSLNYGYTF. CDR3 nucleotide sequence: TGTGCCAGCAGTTATTCCAGGTCCCTTAACTATGGCTACACCTTC.

V usage is TRBV9 and J usage is TRBJ1-4; 7 nucleotides line up with TRBD1. The germline V gene encodes CDR1 SGDLS and CDR2 YYNGEE. The CDR3 consists of 15 residues. J gave up 8 bases and V 4 bases, and 11 bases lay outside the gene matches. CDR3 loop: CASSLRQGIGEKLFF. In DNA form, the CDR3 reads TGTGCCAGCAGCCTACGACAGGGTATAGGGGAAAAACTGTTTTTT.

The chain carries TRBV20-1 and TRBJ2-7, with D possibly matching TRBD2 (6 bases). The germline CDR1 and CDR2 sequences are DFQATT and SNEGSKA (reference sequence). V was clipped by 3 bases and J by 2 bases, with 11 bases between them. There are 13 residues in the CDR3. The CDR3 loop reads CSASSGGTYEQYF. For the CDR3, the DNA is TGCAGTGCTAGTAGTGGCGGGACCTACGAGCAGTACTTC.

The chain employs TRBV18 and TRBJ1-5; D gene unclear. In germline, CDR1 is KGHSH, CDR2 LQKENI. Trimming took 4 bases from V and 6 from J, leaving 10 bases between them. The CDR3 covers 13 residues. This CDR3 reads CASSRGTSQPQHF. CDR3 sequence (DNA): TGTGCCAGCTCACGGGGTACTAGTCAGCCCCAGCATTTT.

The chain joins TRBV5-1 to TRBJ1-4; D uncertain. This CDR3 comprises 14 residues. The V gene lost 0 bases and the J gene lost 7 bases, with 10 bases spanning the gap. CDR1 and CDR2 (germline): SGHRS, YFSETQ. The CDR3 region has the DNA TGCGCCAGCAGCTTGGCAGGAATGGGTGAAAAACTGTTTTTT. It yields the protein CASSLAGMGEKLFF.

J is TRBJ1-6 and V is TRBV24-1; D is uncertain. CDR3 length equals 13 residues. In germline, CDR1 is KGHDR, CDR2 SFDVKD. The V end lost 5 bases, the J end lost 7 bases, and 8 bases lay between the germline ends. CDR3 protein: CATSATGNSPLHF. DNA of the CDR3: TGTGCCACCAGTGCGACGGGGAATTCACCCCTCCACTTT.

This clone was observed a handful of times. J is TRBJ2-7 and V is TRBV7-6; D is uncertain. In germline, CDR1 is SGHVS, CDR2 FNYEAQ. This CDR3 region has 12 residues. V was pared by 4 bases and J by 3 bases, with 7 bases between. The CDR3 here is CASSSEYYEQYF. CDR3 nucleotide sequence: TGTGCCAGCAGCTCGGAGTACTACGAGCAGTACTTC.

The rearrangement joins TRBV30 to TRBJ2-4, with 12 bases matching TRBD2. The CDR3 runs 15 residues. In germline, CDR1 is GTSNPN, CDR2 SVGIG (reference sequence). J was trimmed by 5 bases and V by 2 bases; bases with no gene match: 4. Here the CDR3 DNA reads TGTGCCTGGAGTTGGACTAGCGGGAACCAAAACATTCAGTACTTC. This sequence encodes CAWSWTSGNQNIQYF.

The chain links TRBV11-1 to TRBJ2-1; D uncertain. The CDR3 sequence is 14 residues long. With 4 bases removed from V and 6 bases from J, the gap between germline ends came to 13 bases. The V gene's germline CDR1 is SGHAT and CDR2 FQDESV (reference sequence). The CDR3: CASSSLRSVNEQFF. For the CDR3, the DNA is TGTGCCAGCAGCTCACTCCGATCGGTCAATGAGCAGTTCTTC.

The chain recombines TRBV5-5 with TRBJ1-1; 7 nucleotides line up with TRBD1. This CDR3 has 14 amino acids. Germline V lookup: CDR1 SGHKS, CDR2 YYEKEE (reference sequence). J was trimmed by 6 bases and V by 0 bases; bases with no gene match: 5. CDR3 DNA: TGTGCCAGCAGCTTGGAACAGGGGCGCGCTGAAGCTTTCTTT. Its protein product is CASSLEQGRAEAFF.

The chain is built from TRBV25-1 and TRBJ1-1, with D possibly TRBD1 on 5 matching bases. Germline V gene data show CDR1 as MGHDK and CDR2 as SYGVNS. Trimming took 4 bases from V and 10 from J, leaving 13 bases between them. The CDR3 totals 12 residues. CDR3 in amino acids: CASSAGQWTAFF. CDR3 bases: TGTGCCAGCAGTGCTGGACAATGGACAGCTTTCTTT.

The rearrangement links TRBV9 to TRBJ2-1, with 7 bases fitting TRBD2. The germline V gene encodes CDR1 SGDLS and CDR2 YYNGEE. J lost 12 bases, V lost 4 bases, and 7 bases had no gene match. The CDR3 runs to 12 residues. The CDR3 bases are TGTGCCAGCAGCCCACCGCGCGGGGGGCAGTTCTTC. The encoded protein is CASSPPRGGQFF. Full variable domain (outside the CDR3, taken from reference TRBV9 and TRBJ2-1): DSGVTQTPKHLITATGQRVTLRCSPRSGDLSVYWYQQSLDQGLQFLIQYYNGEERAKGNILERFSAQQFPDLHSELNLSSLELGDSALYFCASSPPRGGQFFGPGTRLTVL.

The CDR3 loop is CASKHSAELRTDTQYF. The CDR3 DNA sequence: TGTGCCAGCAAGCATTCAGCGGAGTTACGCACAGATACGCAGTATTTT. The gene calls are TRBV14 and TRBJ2-3; D is perhaps TRBD2 (5 bases). The V end was cut by 7 bases, the J end by 1 base, with 18 bases between. Germline V CDR1 and CDR2: SGHDN, FVKESK. CDR3 length: 16 amino acids.

The chain employs TRBV9 and TRBJ2-7; D is possibly TRBD2 (6 bases). This CDR3 region has 14 residues. Germline V gives CDR1 SGDLS, CDR2 YYNGEE. V lost 3 bases and J lost 0, with 10 bases in between. CDR3 nucleotides: TGTGCCAGCAGCGCTACTAGCAGCTCCTACGAGCAGTACTTC. The encoded protein is CASSATSSSYEQYF.

The J gene is TRBJ1-1, the V gene TRBV5-8; the D gene is possibly TRBD1 (5 bases). The germline CDR1 and CDR2 sequences are SGHTS and YDEGEE. Between the trimmed V and J ends, which lost 0 bases and 4 bases, there was a span of 10 bases. The CDR3 is 14 residues long. This chain's CDR3 is CASSLEGKSTEAFF. As DNA, the CDR3 is TGTGCCAGCAGCTTGGAGGGGAAGAGCACTGAAGCTTTCTTT.